This T cell receptor beta chain was sequenced during a study of T cells expressing NK-cell markers. In the study overall: Eight donors were sequenced, of whom seven were HCMV-seropositive, while the remaining one was HCMV-seronegative.

Following a re-call of the 5' RACE reads, TCRdb has one entry per CDR3 protein and lacks DNA. The sample data list about 150,000 distinct CDR3 sequences. The CDR3 loop spans 16 amino acids. Germline V CDR1 and CDR2: SEHNR, FQNEAQ (reference sequence). The genes are TRBV7-9 and TRBJ2-1; TCRdb gives TRBD1 as the D gene, but with no DNA this cannot be confirmed. The receptor comes from a woman in her fifties or sixties in good health. The sample was blood T cells: a sorted CD56 or NKG2C T cell subset, CD4+ or CD8+ T cells, or bulk PBMC T cells (not recorded which). The CDR3 sequence is CASRRQQGKGNNEQFF.